The 5 T cell receptor beta chains below all came from one sample that was sequenced in a study of Ad26.COV2.S vaccination and SARS-CoV-2 variants. The protocol was immunoSEQ multiplex PCR, while the TCRdb copy is restricted to in-frame clones and leaves out a portion. The sample lists under 150,000 clones, about nine tenths occurring once. This specimen was peripheral blood, taken after recovery from COVID-19. The receptor set was obtained from a human donor who had recovered from COVID-19.

V is TRBV5-1 and J is TRBJ2-7, with D maybe TRBD1 (6 bases). CDR3 length equals 14 residues. Germline assignment: CDR1 SGHRS and CDR2 YFSETQ. The V end lost 5 bases, the J end lost 2 bases, and 14 bases lay between the germline ends. The CDR3 sequence: CASSHRDTPYEQYF. CDR3 DNA sequence: TGCGCCAGCAGTCACCGGGACACCCCCTACGAGCAGTACTTC.

This sequence joins TRBV28 and TRBJ1-5, with TRBD1 matching over 7 bases. With V trimmed by 6 bases and J by 0 bases, 8 bases remained unmatched. Germline V gene sequence: CDR1 MDHEN, CDR2 SYDVKM. The CDR3 has 16 amino acids. The CDR3 sequence: CASSSGQMYSNQPQHF. In nucleotides, the CDR3 is TGTGCCAGCAGCTCGGGACAGATGTATAGCAATCAGCCCCAGCATTTT.

The V call is TRBV6-5, the J call TRBJ1-2; D gene ambiguous. The CDR3 is 14 residues long. Germline values: CDR1 MNHEY, CDR2 SVGAGI. The V and J ends lost 0 bases and 8 bases respectively, with 13 bases between them. CDR3 residues: CASSYSRTGRGYTF. CDR3 DNA: TGTGCCAGCAGTTACTCGCGGACGGGCCGGGGCTACACCTTC.

The rearrangement links TRBV15 to TRBJ2-5; 8 bases match TRBD1. V was clipped by 1 base and J by 2 bases; unmatched bases: 3. CDR3 length: 15 residues. CDR1 is LNHNV, CDR2 YYDKDF, per germline (reference sequence). CDR3 region: CATSRGTGMQETQYF. The CDR3 coding sequence is TGTGCCACCAGCAGAGGGACAGGGATGCAAGAGACCCAGTACTTC.

With regard to this clone: At one end the junction does not follow the germline gene, possibly because of a read error. The rearrangement links TRBV27 to TRBJ2-3; 9 bases agree with TRBD1. There are 16 residues in the CDR3. Germline assignment: CDR1 MNHEY and CDR2 SMNVEV (reference sequence). The CDR3, as DNA: TGTGCCAGCAGTTACTCCGGGACAGGGAGCACAGATACACAGTATTTT. Its protein is CASSYSGTGSTDTQYF.